The source of this T cell receptor (beta chain) is a study of neurological immune-mediated disorders (dated by TCRdb to 2018 to 2020). Context from the whole study: Among the roughly 35 multiple sclerosis patients, about 30 had relapsing-remitting MS and 3 had secondary progressive MS. Using UMI-based sequencing, the study compared peripheral blood TCR-beta repertoires from patients with HTLV-I-associated myelopathy (HAM/TSP), patients with multiple sclerosis, and healthy controls. The approximately 98 TCR-beta libraries included longitudinal samples, technical triplicates and paired sorted CD4+ and CD8+ T-cell subsets alongside PBMC samples. The cohort included roughly 71 subjects: roughly 14 with HAM/TSP, about 35 with multiple sclerosis, and about 20 healthy controls.

Here is what the overall study found, with its caveats: No association of the MS cluster with clinical or MRI features was observed, and the need for larger cohorts was stated by the authors. TCR clonal expansion was greatest in HAM/TSP patients and smallest in MS patients, who ranked below even healthy controls. Expanded clones from different subjects shared no identical CDR3 amino acid sequences, which suggests that TCR-beta repertoires were private in all groups. Repertoires from 18 of 34 MS patients were grouped by phylogenetic analysis into a cluster of related CDR3 sequences, suggesting a possible repertoire-level signature.

Libraries from unsorted PBMCs were made from 2 million PBMCs kept in RNAlater at -80 degrees C until RNA extraction. The multiple sclerosis patients were enrolled in a US clinical protocol that evaluated disease progression with magnetic resonance imaging. Peripheral blood was subjected to Ficoll-Hypaque density gradient centrifugation to isolate PBMCs, which were then cryopreserved in liquid nitrogen. This clonotype occurred many times. The clone's antigen remains unknown. No much larger clonotype is one base removed from it; base qualities were not supplied. cDNA synthesis used template-switch 5'RACE with a primer carrying a 10-nucleotide random unique molecular identifier tagging each TCR transcript. Every sequencing run yielded over 180 million TCR-beta sequences covering 15-18 subjects. The RNeasy kit was used to extract total RNA. TCR-beta VDJ regions were amplified with primers for the TCR constant region and the 5'RACE anchor, using the KAPA Real-time Library Amplification kit. Sample indexes and Illumina adaptors were added in a first PCR, and a second PCR then increased library yield. The roughly 650 bp TCR product was size-selected on a 2% E-gel SizeSelection system after Ampure bead purification. Before pooling, library quality was checked on a Bioanalyzer, concentration was measured with Qubit, and libraries were quantified with the Kapa Library Quantification kit. An Illumina HiSeq 2500 sequenced the libraries paired-end 2 x 150 bp. To increase sequence diversity, roughly 25-31% phiX was spiked into each library pool. Per the original workflow: Quality-filtered reads were processed with the UMI-based MiGEC pipeline, which removed over 75% of raw TCR sequences during error correction. IMGT germline references were used for alignment of VDJ genes, and clonotypes were defined by a unique CDR3 amino acid sequence together with V-J genes. Clonal expansion, Shannon diversity and CDR3 relatedness were evaluated with VDJtools (CalcPairwiseDistances, ClusterSamples), while phylogenetic trees were built in CLCbio workbench. Using coefficient-of-variation modelling across technical triplicates, the study counted a clone as expanded if it had at least 8 unique UMIs. TCRdb applied fastp at Q25 and MiXCR to the public reads, then kept only in-frame beta chains. Merged by CDR3 protein, the rows form single entries marked with the most common genes and DNA. TCRdb, not the original authors, processed these V and J calls. This sample holds 55,000 to 75,000 distinct CDR3 sequences; 5.2% were observed only once. The top ten hold approximately 2.6% of the sample.

The sequence was collected from a young woman with multiple sclerosis. Specimen: PBMCs.

The DNA sequence is given as TGTGCCAGCAGCTTAGTGAACGGGGGGGCAGGTGAGCAGTTCTTC. It encodes CASSLVNGGAGEQFF. The sequence joins TRBV7-2 to TRBJ2-1; 8 nucleotides in the junction match TRBD2. The CDR3 measures 15 amino acids from cysteine to phenylalanine. Of all the DNA, just the CDR3 is kept, 45 bases in frame from base 1. V ends up 1 base short and J 9 bases short, with an unmatched junction base count of 8. CDR1 and CDR2 are drawn from the germline V gene: SGHTA, FQGNSA.